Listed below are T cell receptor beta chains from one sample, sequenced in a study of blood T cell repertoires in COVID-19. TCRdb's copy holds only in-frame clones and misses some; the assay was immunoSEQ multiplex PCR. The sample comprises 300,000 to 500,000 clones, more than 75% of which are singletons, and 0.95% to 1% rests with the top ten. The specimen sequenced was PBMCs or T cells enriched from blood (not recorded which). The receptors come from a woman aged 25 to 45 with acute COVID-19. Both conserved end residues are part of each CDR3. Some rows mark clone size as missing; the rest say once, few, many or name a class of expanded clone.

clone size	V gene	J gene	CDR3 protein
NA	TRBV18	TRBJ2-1	CASSRSGITPEEQFF
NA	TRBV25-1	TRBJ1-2	CASSGPDRTGNYGYTF
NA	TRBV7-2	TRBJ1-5	CASSPGQGVSQPQHF
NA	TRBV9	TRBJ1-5	CASSVAGGSGGSQPQHF
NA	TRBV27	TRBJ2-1	CASSAKLAGGYNEQFF
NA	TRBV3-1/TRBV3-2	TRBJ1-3	CASSLQGASGNTIYF
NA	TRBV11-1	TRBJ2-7	CASSQYRGYGVEQYF
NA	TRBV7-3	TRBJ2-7	CASSSGLASSYEQYF
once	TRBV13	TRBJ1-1	CASSPPGKRGQNTEAFF
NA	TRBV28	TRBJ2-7	CATASGGVGYEQYF
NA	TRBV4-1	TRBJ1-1	CASSQQDTFFKAFF
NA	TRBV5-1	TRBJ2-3	CASSLGSGGNTDTQYF
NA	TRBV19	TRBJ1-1	CASRGQPEAFF
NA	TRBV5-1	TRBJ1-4	CASSSTGTGDEKLFF
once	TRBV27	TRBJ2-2	CASGEARLNTGELFF
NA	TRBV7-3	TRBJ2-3	CASSPNSGSTDTQYF
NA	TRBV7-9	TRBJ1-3	CASSFYGTGTLDF
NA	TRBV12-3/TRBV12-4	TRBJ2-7	CASSFSTYEQYF
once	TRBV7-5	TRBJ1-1	CVRDGAFF
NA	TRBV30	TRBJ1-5	CAWSSPSPGGAKQPQHF
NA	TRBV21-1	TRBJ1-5	CASSKVKDRASKGNQPQHF
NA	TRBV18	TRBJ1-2	CASSPAQVYGYTF
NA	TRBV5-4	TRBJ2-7	CASSLGAGASYEQYF
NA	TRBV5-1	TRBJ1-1	CASSFQGYETEAFF
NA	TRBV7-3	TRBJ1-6	CASSLSGFYNSPLHF
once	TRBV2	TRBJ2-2	CASRGTSGGSGELFF
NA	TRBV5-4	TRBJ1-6	CASSPGGTNSPLHF
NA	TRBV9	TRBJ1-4	CASNRGPNEKLFF
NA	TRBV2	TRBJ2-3	CATRRTSGVLTDTQYF
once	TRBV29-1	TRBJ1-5	CSVESQAGQPQHF
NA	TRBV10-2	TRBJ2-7	CASSGGRGYEQYF
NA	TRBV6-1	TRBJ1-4	CASSVQGYGATNEKLFF
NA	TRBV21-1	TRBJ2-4	CASNGGGTLAKNIQYF
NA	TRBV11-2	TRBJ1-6	CASSLDGNPNSPLHF
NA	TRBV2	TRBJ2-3	CASTGGLGTGTDTQYF
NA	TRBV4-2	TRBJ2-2	CASSQVGQGTGELFF
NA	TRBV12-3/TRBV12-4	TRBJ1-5	CASSPWEGQPQHF
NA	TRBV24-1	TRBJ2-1	CAIGTPWGEQFF
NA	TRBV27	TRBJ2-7	CASSLTGTGTYEQYF
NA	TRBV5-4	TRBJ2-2	CASSVRGVNTGELFF
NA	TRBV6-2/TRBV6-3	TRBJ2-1	CASSYETSGGASYNEQFF